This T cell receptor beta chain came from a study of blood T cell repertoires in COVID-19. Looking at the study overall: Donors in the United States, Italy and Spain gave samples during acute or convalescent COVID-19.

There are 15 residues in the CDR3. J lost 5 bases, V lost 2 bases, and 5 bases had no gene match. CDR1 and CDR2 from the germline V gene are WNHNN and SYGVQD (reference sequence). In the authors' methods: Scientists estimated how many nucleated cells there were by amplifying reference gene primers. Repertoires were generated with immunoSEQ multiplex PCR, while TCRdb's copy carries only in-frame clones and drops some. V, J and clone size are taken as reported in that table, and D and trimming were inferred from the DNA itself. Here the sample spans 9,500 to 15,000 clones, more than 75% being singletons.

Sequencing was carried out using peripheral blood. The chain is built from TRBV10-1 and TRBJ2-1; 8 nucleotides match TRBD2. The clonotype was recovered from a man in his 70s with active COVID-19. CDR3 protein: CASSERLAGDNEQFF. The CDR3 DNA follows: TGCGCCAGCAGTGAGCGGCTAGCGGGCGACAATGAGCAGTTCTTC.